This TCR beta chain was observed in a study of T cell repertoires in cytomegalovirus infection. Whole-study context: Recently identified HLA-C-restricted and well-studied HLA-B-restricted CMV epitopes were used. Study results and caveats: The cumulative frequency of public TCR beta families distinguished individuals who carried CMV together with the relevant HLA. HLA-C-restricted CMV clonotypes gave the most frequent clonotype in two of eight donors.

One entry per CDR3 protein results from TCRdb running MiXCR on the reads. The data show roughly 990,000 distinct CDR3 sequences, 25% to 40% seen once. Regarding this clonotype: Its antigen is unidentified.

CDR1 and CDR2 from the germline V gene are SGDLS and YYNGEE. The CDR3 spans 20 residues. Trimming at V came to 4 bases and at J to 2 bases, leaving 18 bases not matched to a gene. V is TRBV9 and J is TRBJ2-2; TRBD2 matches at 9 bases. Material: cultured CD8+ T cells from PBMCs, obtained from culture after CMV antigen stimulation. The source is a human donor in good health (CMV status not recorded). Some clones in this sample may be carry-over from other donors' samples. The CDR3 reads CASSSTGAGGAHRNTGELFF. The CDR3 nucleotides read TGTGCCAGCAGCTCCACGGGAGCGGGGGGAGCTCATCGCAACACCGGGGAGCTGTTTTTT.